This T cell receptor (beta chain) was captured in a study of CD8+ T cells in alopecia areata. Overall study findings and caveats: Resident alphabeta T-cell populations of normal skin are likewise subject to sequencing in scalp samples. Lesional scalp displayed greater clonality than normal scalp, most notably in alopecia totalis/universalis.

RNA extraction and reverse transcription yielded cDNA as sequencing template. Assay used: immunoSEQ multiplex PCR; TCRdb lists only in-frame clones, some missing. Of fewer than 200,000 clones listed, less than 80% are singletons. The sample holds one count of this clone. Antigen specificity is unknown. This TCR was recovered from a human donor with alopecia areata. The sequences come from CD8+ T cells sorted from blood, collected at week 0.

The CDR3, as DNA: TGTGCCAGCAGCCCTCAGAACACCGGGGAGCTGTTTTTT. Protein: CASSPQNTGELFF. This chain uses TRBV9 with TRBJ2-2, with D uncertain. The ends were cut back, 4 bases at V and 1 base at J, with 5 bases in the middle. Germline V gene lookup returns CDR1 SGDLS and CDR2 YYNGEE. The CDR3 sequence is 13 residues long.